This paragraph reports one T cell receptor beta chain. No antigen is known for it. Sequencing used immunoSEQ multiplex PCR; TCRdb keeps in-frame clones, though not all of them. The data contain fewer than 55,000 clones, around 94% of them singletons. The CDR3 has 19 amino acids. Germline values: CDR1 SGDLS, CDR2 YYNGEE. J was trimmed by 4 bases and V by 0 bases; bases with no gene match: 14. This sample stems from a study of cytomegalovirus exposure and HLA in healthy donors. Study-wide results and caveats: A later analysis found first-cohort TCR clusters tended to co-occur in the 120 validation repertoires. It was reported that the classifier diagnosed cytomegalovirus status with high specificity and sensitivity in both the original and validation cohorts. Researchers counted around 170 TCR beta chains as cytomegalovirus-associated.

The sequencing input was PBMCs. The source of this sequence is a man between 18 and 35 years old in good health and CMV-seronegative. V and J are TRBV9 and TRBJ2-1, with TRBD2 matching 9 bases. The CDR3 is CASSVDRREGEGPYNEQFF. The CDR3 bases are TGTGCCAGCAGCGTAGATCGGCGGGAGGGCGAGGGGCCTTACAATGAGCAGTTCTTC.